The next 22 T cell receptor beta chains were all read from a single sample in a study of cytomegalovirus exposure and HLA in healthy donors (dated by TCRdb to 2016 to 2017). Libraries were made using the immunoSEQ multiplex PCR assay. A mixture of 60 forward primers for TCR Vbeta segments and 13 reverse primers for TCR Jbeta segments was used in the multiplex PCR. In TCRdb, the immuneACCESS table is reduced to in-frame sequences with V and J assigned. These tables do not hold every clone; where another copy was compared, an unresolved V gene accounts for under half, and the others remain unexplained. The sample profile shows about 140,000 clones; around 80% of them were found once. Less than 3% of the sample is held by the ten biggest clonotypes. Sequencing used PBMCs. Receptor source: a woman in her 30s in good health and CMV-seronegative.

This chain uses TRBV7-9 with TRBJ1-1; 7 bases line up with TRBD1. V shed 2 bases and J 10 bases; nucleotides not matched to a gene: 7. CDR1 is SEHNR and CDR2 is FQNEAQ in the germline V gene (reference sequence). This CDR3 has 13 residues. The CDR3 loop reads CASSLRDSEGAFF. The CDR3 region has the DNA TGTGCCAGCAGCTTACGGGACAGCGAAGGAGCTTTCTTT.

The V gene is TRBV6-4, the J gene TRBJ2-5, with D possibly being TRBD2 (6 bases). Germline V gene data show CDR1 as MRHNA and CDR2 as SNTAGT. CDR3 length: 14 amino acids. Trimming took off 7 bases at V and 5 bases at J, with 17 bases between the two ends. CDR3 DNA: TGTGCCAGCATGACGGGAGAGGGTACGGAGACCCAGTACTTC. Its translation is CASMTGEGTETQYF.

This clone was seen a handful of times. The V call is TRBV5-1, the J call TRBJ2-2; no firm D call. Germline lookup yields CDR1 SGHRS and CDR2 YFSETQ. This CDR3 spans 14 amino acids. The V and J ends lost 0 bases and 6 bases respectively, with 9 bases between them. The CDR3 nucleotides are TGCGCCAGCAGCTTGGCCGTCAGGTCCGGGGAGCTGTTTTTT. Translated: CASSLAVRSGELFF. Complete variable domain (other parts from reference TRBV5-1 and TRBJ2-2): KAGVTQTPRYLIKTRGQQVTLSCSPISGHRSVSWYQQTPGQGLQFLFEYFSETQRNKGNFPGRFSGRQFSNSRSEMNVSTLELGDSALYLCASSLAVRSGELFFGEGSRLTVL.

The V and J genes are TRBV5-4 and TRBJ2-2; 10 positions agree with TRBD2. V dropped 0 bases and J dropped 0; count of bases not matched to a gene: 2. CDR1 is SGHNT, CDR2 YYREEE, per germline (reference sequence). The CDR3 has 17 residues. As DNA, the CDR3 is TGTGCCAGCAGCTTGGAACTAGCGGGGACGAACACCGGGGAGCTGTTTTTT. Translated, it gives CASSLELAGTNTGELFF.

V is TRBV7-3 and J is TRBJ2-7; 9 bases agree with TRBD1. With 5 bases clipped from V and 3 bases from J, the junction kept 8 bases outside the gene matches. The germline V gene encodes CDR1 SGHTA and CDR2 FQGTGA. This CDR3 comprises 15 residues. This CDR3 is CASSQNGGQGYEQYF. In DNA, the CDR3 is TGTGCCAGCAGCCAAAATGGGGGACAGGGCTACGAGCAGTACTTC.

The rearrangement uses TRBV15 and TRBJ2-1, with 7 bases that match TRBD2. The CDR3 consists of 15 residues. Germline V gives CDR1 LNHNV, CDR2 YYDKDF (reference sequence). After removal of 3 bases from V and 0 bases from J, the junction contained 2 bases not matched to a gene. The CDR3 nucleotides are TGTGCCACCAGCAGGCGGGAGAGCTCCTACAATGAGCAGTTCTTC. Translated: CATSRRESSYNEQFF.

This chain uses TRBV2 with TRBJ2-2; the D is unclear. This CDR3 contains 14 residues. The V gene lost 1 base and the J gene lost 5 bases, with 8 bases spanning the gap. Germline CDR1 is SNHLY and CDR2 is FYNNEI. The CDR3 loop reads CASSEGTATGELFF. Here the CDR3 DNA reads TGTGCCAGCAGTGAAGGAACAGCTACCGGGGAGCTGTTTTTT.

This chain uses TRBV18 with TRBJ1-3; D may be TRBD1 (6 bases). CDR3 length equals 16 residues. Germline values: CDR1 KGHSH, CDR2 LQKENI. Trimming removed 6 bases at V and 0 bases at J, with 15 bases between. DNA for the CDR3: TGTGCCAGCTCCAACTTGGGGGCGTTCTCTGGAAACACCATATATTTT. Its protein is CASSNLGAFSGNTIYF.

CDR3 loop: CASSLPQEAPSSGANVLTF. The CDR3 nucleotides are TGTGCCAGCAGCTTACCCCAAGAGGCCCCCAGCTCTGGGGCCAACGTCCTGACTTTC. V usage is TRBV7-9 and J usage is TRBJ2-6; D gene ambiguous. This CDR3 comprises 19 residues. The V end lost 2 bases, the J end lost 0 bases, and 17 bases lay between the germline ends. Looked up from germline, CDR1 is SEHNR and CDR2 is FQNEAQ (reference sequence).

The chain has TRBV28 and TRBJ2-7, with D tentatively TRBD2 (5 bases). The ends were cut back, 2 bases at V and 1 base at J, with 15 bases in the middle. CDR3 length: 16 residues. CDR1 and CDR2 (germline): MDHEN, SYDVKM. The CDR3 DNA reads as TGTGCCAGCAGTTTAGGCGGGTGGGCCCTTTCCTACGAGCAGTACTTC. This gives the protein CASSLGGWALSYEQYF.

This rearrangement joins TRBV18 to TRBJ2-7; TRBD2 agrees at 9 bases. The V and J ends lost 3 bases and 4 bases, in that order; junction bases with no gene match: 19. Germline V lookup: CDR1 KGHSH, CDR2 LQKENI. The CDR3 is made up of 19 amino acids. CDR3: CASSPKSHGQRGVQYEQYF. The DNA of the CDR3 is TGTGCCAGCTCACCCAAAAGCCACGGTCAGCGGGGGGTTCAATACGAGCAGTACTTC.

The V call is TRBV4-1, the J call TRBJ1-2, with a tentative D call TRBD1 (6 bases). The CDR3 sequence is 16 residues long. Germline V gene lookup returns CDR1 MGHRA and CDR2 YSYEKL. V lost 8 bases, J lost 4 bases, and 23 bases lay in between. The DNA for the CDR3 is TGCGCCAGCCTTTGTTCGGGGGGGACACAGCTCTATGGCTACACCTTC. This gives the protein CASLCSGGTQLYGYTF.

The chain couples TRBV5-6 to TRBJ2-2, with D possibly matching TRBD2 (6 bases). From germline, CDR1 is SGHDT and CDR2 YYEEEE. There are 12 residues in the CDR3. The V end lost 4 bases, the J end lost 7 bases, and 8 bases lay between the germline ends. This chain's CDR3 is CASSAGGGELFF. In nucleotides, the CDR3 is TGTGCCAGCAGCGCCGGGGGCGGGGAGCTGTTTTTT.

This clone was observed a handful of times. The chain links TRBV28 to TRBJ2-7, with 10 positions matching TRBD1. V shed 4 bases, J shed 5 bases, and the junction held 5 bases outside the gene matches. The CDR3 extends over 14 amino acids. Germline CDR1 and CDR2: MDHEN and SYDVKM. The CDR3 coding sequence is TGTGCCAGCAGTTCCCCGGGACAGGGGAACGAGCAGTACTTC. This translates into CASSSPGQGNEQYF.

This clone was detected only once. The CDR3 DNA follows: TGTGCCAGCAGCTTAGGGGGTCCAGGGGGTATGGAGACCCAGTACTTC. Residues: CASSLGGPGGMETQYF. The chain carries TRBV11-2 and TRBJ2-5; TRBD1 aligns across 7 bases. The V and J ends lost 1 base and 5 bases, in that order; junction bases with no gene match: 10. Germline values: CDR1 SGHAT, CDR2 FQNNGV. This CDR3 has 16 residues.

This clone was recorded a few times. V usage is TRBV10-3 and J usage is TRBJ1-2, with 7 bases aligning to TRBD1. V trimming: 6 bases; J trimming: 0 bases; junction bases outside the gene matches: 4. There are 14 residues in the CDR3. Germline CDR1 ENHRY, CDR2 SYGVKD. CDR3 in amino acids: CAISGTATNYGYTF. CDR3 DNA sequence: TGTGCCATCAGCGGGACAGCTACTAACTATGGCTACACCTTC.

The V call is TRBV19, the J call TRBJ2-3; D possibly corresponds to TRBD1 (5 bases). The germline gives CDR1 LNHDA, CDR2 SQIVND (reference sequence). The CDR3 runs to 13 residues. The V end was cut by 6 bases, the J end by 4 bases, with 11 bases between. CDR3 in amino acids: CASSPSGSDTQYF. In DNA form, the CDR3 reads TGTGCCAGTAGCCCATCAGGGTCAGATACGCAGTATTTT.

The chain is built from TRBV6-5 and TRBJ1-4; 7 positions agree with TRBD1. V lost 2 bases and J lost 6; bases outside the gene matches: 6. The germline V gene encodes CDR1 MNHEY and CDR2 SVGAGI. This CDR3 has 15 amino acids. The CDR3 is CASSYGGRGYEKLFF. The CDR3 nucleotides read TGTGCCAGCAGTTACGGCGGCAGGGGGTATGAAAAACTGTTTTTT.

The chain combines TRBV19 with TRBJ2-2, with 8 nucleotides matching TRBD2. The V segment lost 5 bases and the J segment 0 bases; nucleotides outside the gene matches: 5. Germline V lookup: CDR1 LNHDA, CDR2 SQIVND (reference sequence). CDR3 length: 16 residues. Here the CDR3 DNA reads TGTGCCAGTAGTTTTAGACTAGCGACGAACACCGGGGAGCTGTTTTTT. The encoded protein is CASSFRLATNTGELFF.

This chain connects TRBV30 to TRBJ1-3, with 7 nucleotides matching TRBD1. The CDR3 totals 13 residues. The V segment lost 5 bases and the J segment 2 bases; nucleotides outside the gene matches: 3. Germline-derived CDR1 and CDR2 are GTSNPN and SVGIG (reference sequence). The CDR3 DNA reads as TGTGCCTGGGACAGGGTAACTGGAAACACCATATATTTT. It encodes CAWDRVTGNTIYF.

The rearrangement joins TRBV6-1 to TRBJ1-5; 10 nucleotides agree with TRBD1. The CDR3 has 18 amino acids. Looked up from germline, CDR1 is MNHNS and CDR2 is SASEGT. V lost 4 bases and J lost 2; bases outside the gene matches: 11. The DNA of the CDR3 is TGTGCCAGCAGTGCCCGGGACAGGGGTTCTGCCGGCAATCAGCCCCAGCATTTT. Its translation is CASSARDRGSAGNQPQHF.

The V call is TRBV6-5, the J call TRBJ1-5; D remains ambiguous. V lost 5 bases and J lost 1, with 6 bases in between. The V gene's germline CDR1 is MNHEY and CDR2 SVGAGI. This CDR3 is 13 amino acids long. This chain's CDR3 is CASSGGSNQPQHF. The CDR3 DNA follows: TGTGCCAGCAGTGGCGGGAGCAATCAGCCCCAGCATTTT.